One and the same sample provided the 18 T cell receptor beta chains below, sequenced in a study of blood T cell repertoires in COVID-19. The protocol was immunoSEQ multiplex PCR, while the TCRdb copy is restricted to in-frame clones and leaves out a portion. The table lists 19,000 or so clones, around 83% of them singletons. The sequenced sample consisted of peripheral blood. The receptors stem from a man aged 70-80 years with acute or convalescent COVID-19.

As to this clone: The identical CDR3 is also encoded by other nucleotide sequences in the sample. The CDR3 DNA follows: TGTGCCAGCAGCTTACCTGGAGGGAATCAGCCCCAGCATTTT. Translating it yields CASSLPGGNQPQHF. The rearrangement links TRBV7-8 to TRBJ1-5; D uncertain. V was trimmed by 2 bases and J by 4 bases, leaving 9 bases between them. CDR1 and CDR2 from the germline V gene are SGHVS and FQNEAQ. The CDR3 is 14 residues long.

The gene calls are TRBV6-2 or TRBV6-3 and TRBJ1-1; a weak D match, TRBD1 (6 bases). The CDR3 extends over 15 amino acids. The germline V and J ends were trimmed by 2 bases and 4 bases, with 14 bases remaining between them. CDR1 and CDR2 from the germline V gene are MNHEY and SVGEGT. This CDR3 is CASSYGQQGFTEAFF. CDR3 DNA sequence: TGTGCCAGCAGTTACGGTCAACAGGGCTTCACTGAAGCTTTCTTT.

This clone was found a few times. This CDR3 reads CASSPGDSTNEKLFF. The CDR3 DNA sequence: TGTGCCAGCAGTCCCGGAGATTCAACTAATGAAAAACTGTTTTTT. The V gene is TRBV6-5, the J gene TRBJ1-4; D gene uncertain. Trimming stripped 5 bases from V and 0 bases from J, with 10 bases between. This CDR3 has 15 amino acids. Germline loops: CDR1 MNHEY, CDR2 SVGAGI.

The chain has TRBV18 and TRBJ2-3; D perhaps matches TRBD2 (5 bases). CDR1 is KGHSH and CDR2 is LQKENI in the germline V gene. V dropped 3 bases and J dropped 8 bases, with 12 bases sitting between them. The CDR3 is 13 residues long. The CDR3 here is CASSPDSAGTQYF. The CDR3 DNA follows: TGTGCCAGCTCACCGGACTCTGCTGGTACGCAGTATTTT. Variable domain in full (rest from reference TRBV18 and TRBJ2-3): NAGVMQNPRHLVRRRGQEARLRCSPMKGHSHVYWYRQLPEEGLKFMVYLQKENIIDESGMPKERFSAEFPKEGPSILRIQQVVRGDSAAYFCASSPDSAGTQYFGPGTRLTVL.

V and J are TRBV7-6 and TRBJ2-1; 16 bases map to TRBD2. Germline loops: CDR1 SGHVS, CDR2 FNYEAQ. V dropped 3 bases and J dropped 0; count of bases not matched to a gene: 5. This CDR3 has 19 residues. The CDR3 nucleotides read TGTGCCAGCAGCTTGGGACTAGCGGGAGGGTTGAGCTCCTACAATGAGCAGTTCTTC. It specifies CASSLGLAGGLSSYNEQFF.

The genes are TRBV6-5 and TRBJ1-5; D perhaps matches TRBD1 (5 bases). The CDR3 loop spans 13 amino acids. Germline loops: CDR1 MNHEY, CDR2 SVGAGI. The V end lost 8 bases, the J end lost 6 bases, and 14 bases lay between the germline ends. The CDR3 loop reads CASESGEFQPQHF. CDR3 sequence (DNA): TGTGCCAGCGAATCGGGGGAATTTCAGCCCCAGCATTTT.

The V gene is TRBV10-3, the J gene TRBJ2-3; TRBD2 matches 11 bases. V lost 7 bases, J lost 3 bases, and 21 bases stayed unmatched. Per the germline V gene, CDR1 is ENHRY and CDR2 is SYGVKD. The CDR3 length is 20 residues. In DNA form, the CDR3 reads TGTGCCATCAAAAATAGTAACGGACAGGAGACTAGCGGGACTACAGATACGCAGTATTTT. Translating it yields CAIKNSNGQETSGTTDTQYF.

This chain uses TRBV4-1 with TRBJ1-4, with TRBD1 as a possible D gene (5 bases). With 0 bases removed from V and 7 bases from J, the gap between germline ends came to 15 bases. This CDR3 comprises 16 residues. Germline loops: CDR1 MGHRA, CDR2 YSYEKL. This CDR3 reads CASSQDGTGVGEKLFF. CDR3 nucleotides: TGCGCCAGCAGCCAAGATGGTACGGGGGTTGGTGAAAAACTGTTTTTT.

This chain uses TRBV5-4 with TRBJ2-3; D is undetermined. Trimming stripped 1 base from V and 6 bases from J, with 9 bases between. The CDR3 has 13 residues. CDR1 SGHNT and CDR2 YYREEE come from the germline V gene (reference sequence). Here the CDR3 DNA reads TGTGCCAGCAGCTTGCATGGAGAGGATACGCAGTATTTT. Translating it yields CASSLHGEDTQYF.

The chain employs TRBV15 and TRBJ2-7, with 7 bases that match TRBD2. CDR1 and CDR2 from the germline V gene are LNHNV and YYDKDF (reference sequence). Trimming at V came to 1 base and at J to 7 bases, leaving 7 bases not matched to a gene. The CDR3 length is 14 residues. The CDR3 sequence: CATSRGLALEEQYF. Written as DNA, the CDR3 is TGTGCCACCAGCAGAGGACTAGCTTTGGAAGAGCAGTACTTC.

The chain links TRBV29-1 to TRBJ2-7; 9 bases fit TRBD1. Germline V lookup: CDR1 SQVTM, CDR2 ANQGSEA. The CDR3 is made up of 14 amino acids. Trimming at V came to 6 bases and at J to 3 bases, leaving 9 bases not matched to a gene. The CDR3 DNA sequence: TGCAGCGTGATTTATGCGGACAGGGGCTACGAGCAGTACTTC. This translates into CSVIYADRGYEQYF.

The chain joins TRBV24-1 to TRBJ2-2; TRBD1 matches 10 bases. CDR3 size: 21 residues. The junction had 16 bases not matched to a gene; V was cut back by 2 bases and J by 2 bases. Germline CDR1 KGHDR, CDR2 SFDVKD. Here the CDR3 reads CATSDSTGTGAQSPNTGELFF. The CDR3 DNA reads as TGTGCCACCAGTGATTCTACCGGGACAGGGGCCCAAAGCCCTAACACCGGGGAGCTGTTTTTT.

The V call is TRBV6-5, the J call TRBJ1-3; 7 bases fit TRBD1. Losses at the gene ends were 5 bases for V and 5 bases for J; bases not matched to a gene: 3. CDR3 length: 13 residues. Germline lookup yields CDR1 MNHEY and CDR2 SVGAGI. CDR3 sequence: CASSTGQRNTIYF. Written as DNA, the CDR3 is TGTGCCAGCAGTACGGGACAGAGAAACACCATATATTTT.

V usage is TRBV5-4 and J usage is TRBJ2-1; 9 nucleotides line up with TRBD1. V lost 2 bases to trimming and J lost 4 bases; unmatched junction nucleotides: 7. This CDR3 is 16 amino acids long. Germline values: CDR1 SGHNT, CDR2 YYREEE (reference sequence). The CDR3 spells CASSFRPGQGYNEQFF. In nucleotides, the CDR3 is TGTGCCAGCAGCTTTCGGCCGGGACAGGGTTACAATGAGCAGTTCTTC.

This chain connects TRBV18 to TRBJ2-7; TRBD2 matches 14 bases. With V trimmed by 4 bases and J by 10 bases, 9 bases remained unmatched. Germline assignment: CDR1 KGHSH and CDR2 LQKENI. The CDR3 has 15 residues. CDR3: CASSLTGTSGSDQYF. CDR3 DNA: TGTGCCAGCTCACTTACCGGGACTAGCGGGAGTGATCAGTACTTC.

The chain links TRBV3-1 (or the pseudogene TRBV3-2) to TRBJ2-7; 9 bases align to TRBD2. V trimming: 3 bases; J trimming: 5 bases; junction bases outside the gene matches: 5. The CDR3 is 14 residues long. Germline CDR1 and CDR2: LGHDT and YNNKEL (reference sequence). The CDR3 protein is CASSHLAGGNEQYF. CDR3 nucleotides: TGTGCCAGCAGCCATCTCGCGGGAGGGAACGAGCAGTACTTC.

CDR3 residues: CSASNFQGSYGYTF. The CDR3 DNA reads as TGCAGTGCTAGTAATTTCCAGGGAAGCTATGGCTACACCTTC. This rearrangement joins TRBV20-1 to TRBJ1-2; TRBD1 might be the D (5 bases). This CDR3 is 14 amino acids long. CDR1 is DFQATT and CDR2 is SNEGSKA in the germline V gene (reference sequence). V gave up 3 bases and J gave up 4 bases, with 15 bases separating them.

This chain joins TRBV6-5 and TRBJ1-2; 7 bases are a match to TRBD1. The CDR3 is 15 amino acids. Unmatched junction bases numbered 12, after V lost 7 bases and J lost 4 bases. CDR1 is MNHEY and CDR2 is SVGAGI in the germline V gene. CDR3 DNA: TGTGCCAGCAAAGCAGGGGGAGAAGCCCTCTATGGCTACACCTTC. It translates to CASKAGGEALYGYTF.